This entry features one T cell receptor (beta chain) sequence. Its antigen is unidentified. The sample is drawn from a study of cytomegalovirus exposure and HLA in healthy donors. Turning to the study itself: Clustering assigned around 77% of the 350 to 400 genotyped donors to the Caucasian-associated ancestry cluster.

The CDR3 is made up of 16 amino acids. The V and J ends lost 5 bases and 4 bases, in that order; junction bases with no gene match: 11. Germline lookup yields CDR1 SGHAT and CDR2 FQNNGV. Donors had nominal health at sampling but likely had unrecorded immune exposures. Study findings and constraints: Solely CMV serostatus was available to characterize immune exposure.

The study ran its PCR with 60 Vbeta and 13 Jbeta primers. The data were produced by immunoSEQ multiplex PCR, yet TCRdb's version contains in-frame clones alone and is incomplete. The sample shows about 150,000 clones, about 75% of them seen only once. The sample comprised PBMCs. The chain employs TRBV11-2 and TRBJ2-1; TRBD2 aligns across 7 bases. This receptor was identified in a man between 18 and 29 years old in good health and CMV-seronegative. The CDR3: CASSPPGGGGYNEQFF. The CDR3 DNA reads TGTGCCAGCAGCCCCCCAGGCGGCGGGGGTTACAATGAGCAGTTCTTC.